The T cell receptor beta chain under discussion was sequenced for a study of blood T cell repertoires in COVID-19. Study background: Specimens from acute and convalescent COVID-19 originated in the United States, Italy and Spain. PBMCs, B-cell-depleted T cells, or T cells were the source of the cDNA or gDNA that made up the material.

As handled by the study authors: For nucleated cells, counts were estimated from reference gene primer amplification. Repertoires were generated with immunoSEQ multiplex PCR, while TCRdb's copy carries only in-frame clones and drops some. V and J calls and clone size follow that table, whereas D and trimming were derived from the DNA. This repertoire shows roughly 60,000 clones, around 75% found once; its top ten account for 25%. Trimming left V 5 bases short and J 2 bases short, with 13 bases between. Germline V gene data show CDR1 as LNHDA and CDR2 as SQIVND (reference sequence). This CDR3 has 15 amino acids.

V is TRBV19 and J is TRBJ1-3; D not resolved. The TCR sequence derives from a human donor in a cohort sampled during active COVID-19. The sample taken for sequencing was peripheral blood. The CDR3 DNA reads TGTGCCAGTAGTCGTCCGACTGCGACTGGAAACACCATATATTTT. This translates into CASSRPTATGNTIYF. Full variable domain (rest looked up from reference TRBV19 and TRBJ1-3): DGGITQSPKYLFRKEGQNVTLSCEQNLNHDAMYWYRQDPGQGLRLIYYSQIVNDFQKGDIAEGYSVSREKKESFPLTVTSAQKNPTAFYLCASSRPTATGNTIYFGEGSWLTVV.